Detailed here is one T cell receptor beta chain. Its specificity is unknown. This entry is derived from a study of cytomegalovirus exposure and HLA in healthy donors. The CDR3 consists of 12 residues. V lost 4 bases and J lost 0, with 7 bases in between. Germline V gene lookup returns CDR1 SQVTM and CDR2 ANQGSEA. Overall study findings and caveats: The listing of fewer than 200 TCR beta chains classed them as cytomegalovirus-associated. Reported performance of the classifier showed diagnosis of cytomegalovirus status with high specificity and sensitivity.

TCRdb's table, derived via immunoSEQ multiplex PCR, lists solely in-frame clones and lacks some. This sample has hundreds of thousands of clones, with roughly 89% found just once. Sequenced sample: PBMCs. The receptor was isolated from a woman between 18 and 29 years old in good health and CMV-seronegative. This chain joins TRBV29-1 and TRBJ2-7, with D maybe TRBD2 (5 bases). CDR3 DNA: TGCAGCGTTGTTGGAGGCTCCTACGAGCAGTACTTC. Residues: CSVVGGSYEQYF.